This T cell receptor (beta chain) was captured by sequencing in a study of T-cell memory formation after mild COVID-19. Study-wide background: Each donor largely had its own TCR clusters.

TCRdb fed the 5' RACE reads into MiXCR, producing one record per CDR3 protein. This sample yields hundreds of thousands of distinct CDR3 sequences, of which under 8.5% are seen a single time; about 20% belongs to the top ten. On this clonotype: Its antigen is undetermined.

Points from the study as a whole: The main location of contracting CD4+ clones was CM and EM, and that of contracting CD8+ clones was EMRA. Clones that contracted from day 15 to 85 had balanced CD4/CD8; later expanders were CD4+ biased.

The receptor comes from a young man who had mild COVID-19 (a few samples of this study predate the infection). Cell type and time point are not known. What was sequenced was PBMCs or a T cell subset sorted from them (not recorded which).

CDR3 DNA: TGTGCCAGCAGCCCCCCCCTAGGGACTAGCGGGGTTAACACCGGGGAGCTGTTTTTT. As protein: CASSPPLGTSGVNTGELFF. The chain is built from TRBV12-3 or TRBV12-4 and TRBJ2-2, with 13 bases aligning to TRBD2. The CDR3 contains 19 residues. The V segment lost 6 bases and the J segment 2 bases; nucleotides outside the gene matches: 12.